These 11 T cell receptor beta chains were all obtained from the same sample, sequenced in a study of blood T cell repertoires in COVID-19. Only in-frame clones appear in the TCRdb table, and some are missing; sequencing was by immunoSEQ multiplex PCR. The sample includes approximately 340,000 clones, around 83% of them seen just once. Sequencing was carried out using peripheral blood. These receptors all stem from a man aged 25 to 40 with active or convalescent COVID-19.

This rearrangement joins TRBV19 to TRBJ2-7; 8 positions agree with TRBD1. CDR1 is LNHDA and CDR2 is SQIVND in the germline V gene (reference sequence). V lost 4 bases to trimming and J lost 7 bases; unmatched junction nucleotides: 6. CDR3 length: 13 amino acids. The CDR3 loop is CASSTQGAREQYF. The CDR3 coding sequence is TGTGCCAGTAGTACTCAGGGGGCAAGGGAGCAGTACTTC.

This clone has only one observation. The chain links TRBV21-1 to TRBJ2-7; TRBD1 reflects the table's D call only, with no check against the DNA. TRBV21-1 represents a pseudogene. The CDR3 is 10 amino acids. CDR3 loop: CGWASYEQYF. CDR3 sequence (DNA): TGTGGGTGGGCGAGCTACGAGCAGTACTTC.

The V and J genes are TRBV7-8 and TRBJ2-5, with D unresolved. Trimming cost V 5 bases and J 5 bases, with 15 bases left between them. Germline CDR1 is SGHVS and CDR2 is FQNEAQ. CDR3 length: 14 amino acids. For the CDR3, the DNA is TGTGCCAGCAGCCTACGACTGCCCGGGGAGACCCAGTACTTC. Encoded protein: CASSLRLPGETQYF. The whole variable domain, filled in from reference TRBV7-8 and TRBJ2-5, reads GAGVSQSPRYKVAKRGQDVALRCDPISGHVSLFWYQQALGQGPEFLTYFQNEAQLDKSGLPSDRFFAERPEGSVSTLKIQRTQQEDSAVYLCASSLRLPGETQYFGPGTRLLVL.

This chain links TRBV19 with TRBJ2-1; 10 nucleotides line up with TRBD2. The CDR3 contains 13 residues. V shed 5 bases and J 8 bases; nucleotides not matched to a gene: 3. Germline loops: CDR1 LNHDA, CDR2 SQIVND (reference sequence). The CDR3 region is CASSAAGGDEQFF. DNA of the CDR3: TGTGCCAGTAGTGCAGCGGGGGGGGATGAGCAGTTCTTC.

The V and J genes are TRBV5-1 and TRBJ1-2; a weak D match, TRBD1 (5 bases). Per the germline V gene, CDR1 is SGHRS and CDR2 is YFSETQ. The CDR3 has 14 amino acids. V lost 0 bases and J 2 bases, leaving 8 bases between the germline ends. CDR3 sequence (DNA): TGCGCCAGCAGCTTGGATCAGGGCAACTATGGCTACACCTTC. Translated: CASSLDQGNYGYTF. The whole variable domain, remainder taken from reference TRBV5-1 and TRBJ1-2, is KAGVTQTPRYLIKTRGQQVTLSCSPISGHRSVSWYQQTPGQGLQFLFEYFSETQRNKGNFPGRFSGRQFSNSRSEMNVSTLELGDSALYLCASSLDQGNYGYTFGSGTRLTVV.

This chain uses TRBV19 with TRBJ2-5; D might be TRBD2 (6 bases). The V gene lost 0 bases and the J gene lost 3 bases, with 20 bases spanning the gap. The V gene's germline CDR1 is LNHDA and CDR2 SQIVND (reference sequence). The CDR3 is 18 amino acids. In DNA, the CDR3 is TGTGCCAGTAGTATAGACCGTAGGGGAGGAGCTAACAAAGAGACCCAGTACTTC. Amino acid sequence: CASSIDRRGGANKETQYF.

V gene TRBV7-9 combines with J gene TRBJ2-7; a weak D match, TRBD1 (6 bases). Trimming removed 3 bases at V and 0 bases at J, with 12 bases between. CDR3 size: 15 residues. CDR1 SEHNR and CDR2 FQNEAQ come from the germline V gene (reference sequence). CDR3 nucleotide sequence: TGTGCCAGCAGCTTCACCCGGGACATCTCCTACGAGCAGTACTTC. It yields the protein CASSFTRDISYEQYF.

This chain links TRBV5-1 with TRBJ2-7; 15 bases line up with TRBD2. V shed 0 bases and J 3 bases; nucleotides not matched to a gene: 4. The CDR3 sequence is 17 residues long. The germline V gene encodes CDR1 SGHRS and CDR2 YFSETQ. CDR3 sequence reads: CASSLGTSGRAVYEQYF. The CDR3, as DNA: TGCGCCAGCAGCTTGGGGACTAGCGGGAGGGCCGTCTACGAGCAGTACTTC. Together with reference TRBV5-1 and TRBJ2-7, the CDR3 gives the full variable domain: KAGVTQTPRYLIKTRGQQVTLSCSPISGHRSVSWYQQTPGQGLQFLFEYFSETQRNKGNFPGRFSGRQFSNSRSEMNVSTLELGDSALYLCASSLGTSGRAVYEQYFGPGTRLTVT.

The chain recombines TRBV3-1 (or the pseudogene TRBV3-2) with TRBJ2-7, with 10 bases lining up with TRBD1. J lost 4 bases, V lost 3 bases, and 9 bases had no gene match. This CDR3 is built from 16 residues. CDR1 and CDR2 (germline): LGHDT, YNNKEL (reference sequence). The CDR3 loop reads CASSHNTGQGLYEQYF. CDR3 DNA sequence: TGTGCCAGCAGCCATAATACGGGACAGGGGTTATACGAGCAGTACTTC.

There are a few counts of this clone. This chain uses TRBV29-1 with TRBJ2-2, with 12 nucleotides matching TRBD1. The CDR3 extends over 14 amino acids. CDR1 and CDR2 from the germline V gene are SQVTM and ANQGSEA. V dropped 4 bases and J dropped 6; count of bases not matched to a gene: 3. The CDR3 nucleotides are TGCAGCGTTGGGGGACAGGGGGCCTCCGGGGAGCTGTTTTTT. Encoded protein: CSVGGQGASGELFF.

The chain uses TRBV19 and TRBJ2-6; D unresolved. Germline values: CDR1 LNHDA, CDR2 SQIVND (reference sequence). The CDR3 contains 19 residues. V lost 3 bases and J lost 0, with 18 bases in between. The DNA for the CDR3 is TGTGCCAGTAGTATCTCCAGCGAGCCCTCTCACTCTGGGGCCAACGTCCTGACTTTC. Its translation is CASSISSEPSHSGANVLTF.